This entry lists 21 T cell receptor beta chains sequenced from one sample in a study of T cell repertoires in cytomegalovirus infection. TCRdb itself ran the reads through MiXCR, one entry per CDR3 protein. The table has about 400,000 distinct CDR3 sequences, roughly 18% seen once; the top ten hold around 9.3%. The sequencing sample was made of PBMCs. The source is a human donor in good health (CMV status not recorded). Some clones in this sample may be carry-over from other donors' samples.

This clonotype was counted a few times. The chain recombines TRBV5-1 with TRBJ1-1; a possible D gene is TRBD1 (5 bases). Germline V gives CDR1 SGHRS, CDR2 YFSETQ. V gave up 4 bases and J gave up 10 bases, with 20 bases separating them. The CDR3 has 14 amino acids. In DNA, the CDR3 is TGCGCCAGCAGCCCAACTACAGGACCCGGTGGAGCTTTCTTT. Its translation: CASSPTTGPGGAFF.

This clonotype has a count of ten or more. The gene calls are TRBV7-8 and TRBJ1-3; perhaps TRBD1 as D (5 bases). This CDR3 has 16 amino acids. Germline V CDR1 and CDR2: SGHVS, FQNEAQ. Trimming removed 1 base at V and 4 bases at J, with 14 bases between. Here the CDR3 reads CASSLDPMGTGNTIYF. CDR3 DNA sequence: TGTGCCAGCAGCTTAGATCCCATGGGGACGGGAAACACCATATATTTT.

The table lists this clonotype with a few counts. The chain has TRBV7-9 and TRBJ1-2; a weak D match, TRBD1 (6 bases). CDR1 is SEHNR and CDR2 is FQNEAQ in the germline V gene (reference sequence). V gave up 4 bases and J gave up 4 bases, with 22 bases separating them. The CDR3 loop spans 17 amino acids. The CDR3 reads CASSSQFVRGARYGYTF. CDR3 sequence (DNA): TGTGCCAGCAGCTCCCAGTTTGTCAGGGGCGCGCGCTATGGCTACACCTTC.

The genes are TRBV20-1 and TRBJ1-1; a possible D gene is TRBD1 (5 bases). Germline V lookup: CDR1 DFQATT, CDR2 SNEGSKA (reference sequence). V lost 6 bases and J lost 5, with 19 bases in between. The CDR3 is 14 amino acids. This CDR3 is CSAHLGAKGTEAFF. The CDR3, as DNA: TGCAGTGCCCATTTAGGGGCTAAAGGGACTGAAGCTTTCTTT.

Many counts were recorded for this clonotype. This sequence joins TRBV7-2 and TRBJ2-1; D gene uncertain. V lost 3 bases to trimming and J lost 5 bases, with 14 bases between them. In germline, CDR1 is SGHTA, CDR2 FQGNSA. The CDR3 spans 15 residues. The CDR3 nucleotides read TGTGCCAGCAGCTTTACCGGCGGCGGAAACAATGAGCAGTTCTTC. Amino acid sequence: CASSFTGGGNNEQFF.

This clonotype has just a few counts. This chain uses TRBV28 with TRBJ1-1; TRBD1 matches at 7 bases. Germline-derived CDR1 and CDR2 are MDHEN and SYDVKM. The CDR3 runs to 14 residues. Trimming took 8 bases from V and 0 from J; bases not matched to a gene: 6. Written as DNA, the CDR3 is TGTGCCAGCCTCAGGGGGGTCATGAACACTGAAGCTTTCTTT. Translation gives CASLRGVMNTEAFF.

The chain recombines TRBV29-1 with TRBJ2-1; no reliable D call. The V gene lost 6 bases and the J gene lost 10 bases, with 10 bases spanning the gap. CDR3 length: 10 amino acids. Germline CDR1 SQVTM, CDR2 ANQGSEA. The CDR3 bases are TGCAGCGTAAAAACTGGAGAGCAGTTCTTC. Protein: CSVKTGEQFF.

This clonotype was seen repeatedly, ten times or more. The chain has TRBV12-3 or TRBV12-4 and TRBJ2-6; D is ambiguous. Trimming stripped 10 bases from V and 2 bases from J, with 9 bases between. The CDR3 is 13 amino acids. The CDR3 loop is CATLRTGANVLTF. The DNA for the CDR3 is TGTGCCACCCTCAGGACTGGGGCCAACGTCCTGACTTTC.

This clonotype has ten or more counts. The CDR3 nucleotides are TGTGCCAGCAGCTTAGTTCCCCAGGACGGTGTGAACACTGAAGCTTTCTTT. Translated: CASSLVPQDGVNTEAFF. The rearrangement links TRBV7-4 to TRBJ1-1; D is undetermined. Trimming removed 1 base at V and 0 bases at J, with 15 bases between. Germline values: CDR1 SGHVT, CDR2 SQSDAQ. CDR3 length: 17 amino acids.

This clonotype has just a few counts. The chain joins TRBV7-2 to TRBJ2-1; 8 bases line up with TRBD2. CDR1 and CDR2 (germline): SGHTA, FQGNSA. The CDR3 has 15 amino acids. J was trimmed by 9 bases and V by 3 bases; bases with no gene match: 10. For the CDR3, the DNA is TGTGCCAGCAGCTTTACTAGCGGCCCGGTGGGTGAGCAGTTCTTC. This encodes CASSFTSGPVGEQFF.

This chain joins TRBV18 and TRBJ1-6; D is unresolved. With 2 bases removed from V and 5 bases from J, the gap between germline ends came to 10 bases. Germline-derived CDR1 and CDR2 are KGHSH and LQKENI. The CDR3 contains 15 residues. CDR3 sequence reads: CASSPFPRDNSPLHF. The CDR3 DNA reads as TGTGCCAGCTCACCATTCCCCCGGGATAATTCACCCCTCCACTTT. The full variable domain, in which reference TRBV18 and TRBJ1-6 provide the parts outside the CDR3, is NAGVMQNPRHLVRRRGQEARLRCSPMKGHSHVYWYRQLPEEGLKFMVYLQKENIIDESGMPKERFSAEFPKEGPSILRIQQVVRGDSAAYFCASSPFPRDNSPLHFGNGTRLTVT.

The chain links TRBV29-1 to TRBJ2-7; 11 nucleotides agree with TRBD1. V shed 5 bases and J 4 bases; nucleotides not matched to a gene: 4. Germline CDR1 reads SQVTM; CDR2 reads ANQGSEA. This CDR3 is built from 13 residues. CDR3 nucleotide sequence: TGCAGCGTTAGGACAGGGGGCAGATACGAGCAGTACTTC. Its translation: CSVRTGGRYEQYF.

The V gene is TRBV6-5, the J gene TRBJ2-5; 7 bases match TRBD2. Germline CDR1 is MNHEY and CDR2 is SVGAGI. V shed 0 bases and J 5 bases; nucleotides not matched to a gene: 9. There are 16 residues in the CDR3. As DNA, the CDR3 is TGTGCCAGCAGTTACTCGGAGACTAGCCCCTTGGAGACCCAGTACTTC. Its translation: CASSYSETSPLETQYF.

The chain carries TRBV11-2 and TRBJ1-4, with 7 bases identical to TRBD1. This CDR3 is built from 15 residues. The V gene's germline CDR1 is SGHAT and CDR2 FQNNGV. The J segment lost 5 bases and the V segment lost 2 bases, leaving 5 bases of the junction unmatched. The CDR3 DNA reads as TGTGCCAGCAGCTTACAGACAGGGATAAATGAAAAACTGTTTTTT. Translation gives CASSLQTGINEKLFF.

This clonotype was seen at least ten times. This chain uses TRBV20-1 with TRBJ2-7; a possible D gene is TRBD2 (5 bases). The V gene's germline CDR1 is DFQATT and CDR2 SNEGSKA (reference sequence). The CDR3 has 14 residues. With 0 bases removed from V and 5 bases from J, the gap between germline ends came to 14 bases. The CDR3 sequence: CSARDLRLGDEQYF. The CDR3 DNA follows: TGCAGTGCTAGAGATCTAAGACTCGGGGACGAGCAGTACTTC.

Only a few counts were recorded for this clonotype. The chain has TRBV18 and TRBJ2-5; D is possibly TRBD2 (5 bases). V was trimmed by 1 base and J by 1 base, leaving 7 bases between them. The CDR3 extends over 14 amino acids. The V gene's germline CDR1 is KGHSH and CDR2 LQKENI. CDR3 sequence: CASSPRRVQETQYF. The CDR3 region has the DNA TGTGCCAGCTCACCACGGCGGGTCCAAGAGACCCAGTACTTC.

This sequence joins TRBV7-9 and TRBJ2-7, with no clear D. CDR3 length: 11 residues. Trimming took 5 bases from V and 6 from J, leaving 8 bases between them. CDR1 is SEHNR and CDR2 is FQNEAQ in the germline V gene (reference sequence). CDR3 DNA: TGTGCCAGCAGCAACCGGGCCGAGCAGTACTTC. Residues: CASSNRAEQYF. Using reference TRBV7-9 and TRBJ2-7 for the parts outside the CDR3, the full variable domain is DTGVSQNPRHKITKRGQNVTFRCDPISEHNRLYWYRQTLGQGPEFLTYFQNEAQLEKSRLLSDRFSAERPKGSFSTLEIQRTEQGDSAMYLCASSNRAEQYFGPGTRLTVT.

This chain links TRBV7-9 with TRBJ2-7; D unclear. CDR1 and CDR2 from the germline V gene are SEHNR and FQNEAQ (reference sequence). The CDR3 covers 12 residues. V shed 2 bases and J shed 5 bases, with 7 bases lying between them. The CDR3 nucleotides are TGTGCCAGCAGCTTACTCGCGGACGAGCAGTACTTC. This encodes CASSLLADEQYF.

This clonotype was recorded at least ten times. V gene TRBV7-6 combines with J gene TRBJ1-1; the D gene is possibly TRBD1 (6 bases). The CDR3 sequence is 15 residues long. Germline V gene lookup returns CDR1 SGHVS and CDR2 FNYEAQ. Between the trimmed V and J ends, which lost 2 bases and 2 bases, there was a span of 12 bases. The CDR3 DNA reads TGTGCCAGCAGCTTACGTGCAGGGGATAACACTGAAGCTTTCTTT. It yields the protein CASSLRAGDNTEAFF.

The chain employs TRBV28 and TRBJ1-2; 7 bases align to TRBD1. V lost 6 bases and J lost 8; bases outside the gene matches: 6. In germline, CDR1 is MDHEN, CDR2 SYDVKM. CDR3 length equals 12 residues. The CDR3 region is CASRAGGEGYTF. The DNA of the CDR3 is TGTGCCAGCAGAGCAGGGGGAGAGGGCTACACCTTC.

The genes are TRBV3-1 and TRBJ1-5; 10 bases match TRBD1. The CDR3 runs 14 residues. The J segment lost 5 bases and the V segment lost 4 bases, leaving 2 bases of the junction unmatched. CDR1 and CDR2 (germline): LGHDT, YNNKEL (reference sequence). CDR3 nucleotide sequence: TGTGCCAGCAGCCGACAGGGGGCAGATCAGCCCCAGCATTTT. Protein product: CASSRQGADQPQHF.